Below, 27 T cell receptor beta chains from the same sample are listed, as sequenced in a study of shared clonotypes between healthy human individuals. Method: immunoSEQ multiplex PCR; TCRdb's copy keeps in-frame clones and lacks some. The sample shows roughly 1,500,000 clones, 95% to 99% of them seen only once. Material for sequencing was naive CD4+ T cells sorted from blood. Stated subset: CD45RA+ positively selected. These receptors were collected from a young man in good health.

For this clone: Other DNA sequences in this sample translate to the same CDR3. CDR3 sequence (DNA): TGTGCCAGCAGTTACTCGAGGGTTGGAGAGACCCAGTACTTC. Translating it yields CASSYSRVGETQYF. This chain links TRBV6-5 with TRBJ2-5; the D gene is possibly TRBD2 (5 bases). Trimming shortened V by 0 bases and J by 4 bases, and 9 bases separated the two germline ends. This CDR3 region has 14 residues. Germline CDR1 is MNHEY and CDR2 is SVGAGI.

V is TRBV27 and J is TRBJ2-7; D is unclear. The CDR3 has 14 amino acids. The V gene lost 1 base and the J gene lost 1 base, with 8 bases spanning the gap. Germline V gene lookup returns CDR1 MNHEY and CDR2 SMNVEV (reference sequence). The CDR3 spells CASSLYPESYEQYF. In DNA, the CDR3 is TGTGCCAGCAGTTTATACCCGGAGTCCTACGAGCAGTACTTC.

The chain employs TRBV7-2 and TRBJ2-1; D is undetermined. Germline CDR1 SGHTA, CDR2 FQGNSA. Trimming took off 4 bases at V and 0 bases at J, with 10 bases between the two ends. The length of the CDR3 is 15 residues. CDR3 sequence: CASSSSRHSYNEQFF. DNA for the CDR3: TGTGCCAGCAGCTCGAGCCGACACTCCTACAATGAGCAGTTCTTC.

The chain employs TRBV14 and TRBJ2-5; D is uncertain. CDR1 is SGHDN, CDR2 FVKESK, per germline. The CDR3 is 13 residues long. V shed 1 base and J shed 5 bases, with 8 bases lying between them. DNA for the CDR3: TGTGCCAGCAGCCAAGGCTATTTGGAGACCCAGTACTTC. It specifies CASSQGYLETQYF.

The chain carries TRBV5-1 and TRBJ2-5; possibly TRBD2 for D (6 bases). The CDR3 covers 14 residues. Germline V CDR1 and CDR2: SGHRS, YFSETQ. V lost 2 bases and J 6 bases, leaving 14 bases between the germline ends. This CDR3 is CASSFSGERKTQYF. As DNA, the CDR3 is TGCGCCAGCAGCTTTTCGGGGGAGAGGAAGACCCAGTACTTC.

The chain employs TRBV19 and TRBJ2-1; 7 bases are shared with TRBD1. This CDR3 contains 12 residues. Germline V lookup: CDR1 LNHDA, CDR2 SQIVND (reference sequence). Trimming cost V 5 bases and J 9 bases; bases outside gene matches: 4. The CDR3: CASSARDSEQFF. The CDR3 nucleotides are TGTGCCAGTAGTGCGAGGGACAGTGAGCAGTTCTTC. The full variable domain, rest sourced from reference TRBV19 and TRBJ2-1, is DGGITQSPKYLFRKEGQNVTLSCEQNLNHDAMYWYRQDPGQGLRLIYYSQIVNDFQKGDIAEGYSVSREKKESFPLTVTSAQKNPTAFYLCASSARDSEQFFGPGTRLTVL.

The chain couples TRBV9 to TRBJ2-1; TRBD2 matches 15 bases. Trimming at V came to 3 bases and at J to 5 bases, leaving 9 bases not matched to a gene. This CDR3 comprises 18 residues. Germline V gene data show CDR1 as SGDLS and CDR2 as YYNGEE. The CDR3 coding sequence is TGTGCCAGCAGCGGGGGACTAGCGGGAGGAACTAGGGACAATGAGCAGTTCTTC. Translating gives CASSGGLAGGTRDNEQFF.

The chain links TRBV18 to TRBJ2-3; TRBD2 aligns across 9 bases. This CDR3 region has 18 residues. Trimming cost V 2 bases and J 2 bases; bases outside gene matches: 11. The V gene's germline CDR1 is KGHSH and CDR2 LQKENI. In DNA form, the CDR3 reads TGTGCCAGCTCACCAACGGCGGGAGGGCCCCGCGACACAGATACGCAGTATTTT. This codes for CASSPTAGGPRDTDTQYF.

The chain employs TRBV18 and TRBJ2-7, with D unclear. CDR1 is KGHSH and CDR2 is LQKENI in the germline V gene. The CDR3 extends over 12 amino acids. The germline V and J ends were trimmed by 3 bases and 2 bases, with 5 bases remaining between them. CDR3 DNA sequence: TGTGCCAGCTCACCGAGGACCTACGAGCAGTACTTC. Protein: CASSPRTYEQYF.

The chain combines TRBV15 with TRBJ2-1; TRBD2 matches 10 bases. Per the germline V gene, CDR1 is LNHNV and CDR2 is YYDKDF (reference sequence). The CDR3 spans 16 residues. With V trimmed by 0 bases and J by 8 bases, 7 bases remained unmatched. The CDR3 loop reads CATSRDRASGRYEQFF. For the CDR3, the DNA is TGTGCCACCAGCAGAGATCGGGCTAGCGGGAGATATGAGCAGTTCTTC.

The J gene is TRBJ2-3, the V gene TRBV6-1; 7 bases map to TRBD1. The germline gives CDR1 MNHNS, CDR2 SASEGT. V lost 5 bases to trimming and J lost 0 bases; unmatched junction nucleotides: 5. The CDR3 is made up of 15 amino acids. In DNA form, the CDR3 reads TGTGCCAGCAGTTCCGACAGGGTCAGCACAGATACGCAGTATTTT. Protein product: CASSSDRVSTDTQYF.

The genes are TRBV7-9 and TRBJ2-2; no firm D call. There are 13 residues in the CDR3. V dropped 9 bases and J dropped 2 bases, with 10 bases sitting between them. The germline gives CDR1 SEHNR, CDR2 FQNEAQ (reference sequence). The CDR3 here is CARSHLNTGELFF. The CDR3 coding sequence is TGTGCCAGGAGTCACCTTAACACCGGGGAGCTGTTTTTT.

The chain joins TRBV2 to TRBJ2-1; 7 bases agree with TRBD1. This CDR3 is built from 12 residues. V lost 10 bases to trimming and J lost 6 bases; unmatched junction nucleotides: 6. In germline, CDR1 is SNHLY, CDR2 FYNNEI. The CDR3 DNA reads TGTGCCACCTCGGACAGGCGCAATGAGCAGTTCTTC. Its protein is CATSDRRNEQFF.

This clone occurred once. V usage is TRBV14 and J usage is TRBJ2-7, with unresolved D. V was pared by 4 bases and J by 3 bases, with 16 bases between. CDR3 length equals 15 residues. Germline assignment: CDR1 SGHDN and CDR2 FVKESK. CDR3: CASSPAASRIYEQYF. Written as DNA, the CDR3 is TGTGCCAGCAGCCCCGCGGCCTCCAGGATCTACGAGCAGTACTTC.

The CDR3 DNA reads TGCGCCAGCAGCAATGGGCAGCAATTCATAAGCTCCTACAATGAGCAGTTCTTC. This sequence encodes CASSNGQQFISSYNEQFF. The V gene is TRBV5-1, the J gene TRBJ2-1, with D uncertain. The germline V gene encodes CDR1 SGHRS and CDR2 YFSETQ. The CDR3 sequence is 18 residues long. Trimming shortened V by 4 bases and J by 0 bases, and 20 bases separated the two germline ends.

The V gene is TRBV5-1, the J gene TRBJ1-3; D not resolved. Germline CDR1 reads SGHRS; CDR2 reads YFSETQ. The CDR3 has 15 amino acids. V was trimmed by 0 bases and J by 0 bases, leaving 7 bases between them. The CDR3 coding sequence is TGCGCCAGCAGCTTGGACGCGAGCTCTGGAAACACCATATATTTT. Its protein is CASSLDASSGNTIYF. Full variable domain (missing parts from reference TRBV5-1 and TRBJ1-3): KAGVTQTPRYLIKTRGQQVTLSCSPISGHRSVSWYQQTPGQGLQFLFEYFSETQRNKGNFPGRFSGRQFSNSRSEMNVSTLELGDSALYLCASSLDASSGNTIYFGEGSWLTVV.

The chain employs TRBV5-4 and TRBJ2-1; D possibly matches TRBD1 or TRBD2 (6 bases each). V was cut by 0 bases and J by 4 bases, with 14 bases left in between. The V gene's germline CDR1 is SGHNT and CDR2 YYREEE (reference sequence). The CDR3 extends over 16 amino acids. CDR3 nucleotides: TGTGCCAGCAGCTTGGAATGGGGGGCGTTGTACAATGAGCAGTTCTTC. It codes for CASSLEWGALYNEQFF.

J is TRBJ1-4 and V is TRBV27; D uncertain. CDR1 and CDR2 from the germline V gene are MNHEY and SMNVEV (reference sequence). V was trimmed by 2 bases and J by 0 bases, leaving 10 bases between them. The CDR3 has 16 residues. Written as DNA, the CDR3 is TGTGCCAGCAGTTTAATAGGCGGCGCAACTAATGAAAAACTGTTTTTT. Its protein product is CASSLIGGATNEKLFF.

The chain combines TRBV18 with TRBJ2-4; D gene unclear. Germline V gives CDR1 KGHSH, CDR2 LQKENI. With 4 bases removed from V and 0 bases from J, the gap between germline ends came to 10 bases. The CDR3 has 15 residues. CDR3 sequence reads: CASSQESSAKNIQYF. CDR3 bases: TGTGCCAGCTCACAAGAATCCTCAGCCAAAAACATTCAGTACTTC.

In DNA, the CDR3 is TGTGCCAGCAGTGAGGACAGGGCGATCACCGGGGAGCTGTTTTTT. This sequence encodes CASSEDRAITGELFF. The V gene is TRBV2, the J gene TRBJ2-2; TRBD1 matches 8 bases. The CDR3 extends over 15 amino acids. Germline CDR1 and CDR2: SNHLY and FYNNEI. The V segment lost 3 bases and the J segment 4 bases; nucleotides outside the gene matches: 4.

The chain joins TRBV5-1 to TRBJ2-1; 11 positions match TRBD2. With V trimmed by 4 bases and J by 4 bases, 10 bases remained unmatched. Germline-derived CDR1 and CDR2 are SGHRS and YFSETQ. This CDR3 has 17 amino acids. CDR3 in amino acids: CASSPTVAGGGYNEQFF. CDR3 bases: TGCGCCAGCAGCCCAACAGTAGCGGGAGGGGGGTACAATGAGCAGTTCTTC. The whole variable domain, filled in from reference TRBV5-1 and TRBJ2-1, reads KAGVTQTPRYLIKTRGQQVTLSCSPISGHRSVSWYQQTPGQGLQFLFEYFSETQRNKGNFPGRFSGRQFSNSRSEMNVSTLELGDSALYLCASSPTVAGGGYNEQFFGPGTRLTVL.

The chain employs TRBV9 and TRBJ2-3; 8 bases fit TRBD1. The V and J ends lost 4 bases and 1 base, in that order; junction bases with no gene match: 5. The CDR3 runs to 15 residues. CDR1 and CDR2 from the germline V gene are SGDLS and YYNGEE. The CDR3 DNA sequence: TGTGCCAGCAGCCCCCAGGGGGCGGGCACAGATACGCAGTATTTT. It translates to CASSPQGAGTDTQYF.

Regarding this clone: At the DNA level, this CDR3 is encoded by other sequences in the same sample as well. This rearrangement joins TRBV7-2 to TRBJ2-7; 13 bases fit TRBD2. Germline V gene data show CDR1 as SGHTA and CDR2 as FQGNSA. CDR3 length: 15 residues. V lost 5 bases to trimming and J lost 3 bases; unmatched junction nucleotides: 4. The CDR3 reads CASSPRTSGSYEQYF. The CDR3 DNA reads TGTGCCAGCAGCCCCCGGACTAGCGGGAGCTACGAGCAGTACTTC.

About this clone: In the same sample, other DNA sequences code for this CDR3. This chain joins TRBV7-8 and TRBJ2-7, with a possible D match to TRBD2 (6 bases). Germline CDR1 reads SGHVS; CDR2 reads FQNEAQ. The V and J ends lost 1 base and 4 bases respectively, with 11 bases between them. This CDR3 comprises 14 residues. The CDR3 DNA follows: TGTGCCAGCAGCTTAGGCGCGGGATCATACGAGCAGTACTTC. It is translated as CASSLGAGSYEQYF.

This chain joins TRBV28 and TRBJ2-7, with unresolved D. Per germline, CDR1 MDHEN and CDR2 SYDVKM. The V and J ends lost 6 bases and 0 bases respectively, with 21 bases between them. CDR3 length: 17 amino acids. The chain's CDR3 is CASSSPSTQRSSYEQYF. In DNA, the CDR3 is TGTGCCAGCAGCTCCCCCTCCACACAGAGGAGCTCCTACGAGCAGTACTTC.

CDR3 bases: TGTGCCAGCAGTCACCGGGGGGATGGGGCCAACGTCCTGACTTTC. Translation: CASSHRGDGANVLTF. This sequence joins TRBV27 and TRBJ2-6; 7 bases agree with TRBD2. The CDR3 has 15 residues. J gave up 3 bases and V 5 bases, and 4 bases lay outside the gene matches. Per germline, CDR1 MNHEY and CDR2 SMNVEV (reference sequence).

The rearrangement joins TRBV18 to TRBJ1-2; 7 bases align to TRBD1. The CDR3 consists of 17 residues. CDR1 KGHSH and CDR2 LQKENI come from the germline V gene. V lost 2 bases and J lost 2; bases outside the gene matches: 11. CDR3: CASSPTTGDLINYGYTF. In nucleotides, the CDR3 is TGTGCCAGCTCACCAACAACAGGGGATTTAATAAACTATGGCTACACCTTC.